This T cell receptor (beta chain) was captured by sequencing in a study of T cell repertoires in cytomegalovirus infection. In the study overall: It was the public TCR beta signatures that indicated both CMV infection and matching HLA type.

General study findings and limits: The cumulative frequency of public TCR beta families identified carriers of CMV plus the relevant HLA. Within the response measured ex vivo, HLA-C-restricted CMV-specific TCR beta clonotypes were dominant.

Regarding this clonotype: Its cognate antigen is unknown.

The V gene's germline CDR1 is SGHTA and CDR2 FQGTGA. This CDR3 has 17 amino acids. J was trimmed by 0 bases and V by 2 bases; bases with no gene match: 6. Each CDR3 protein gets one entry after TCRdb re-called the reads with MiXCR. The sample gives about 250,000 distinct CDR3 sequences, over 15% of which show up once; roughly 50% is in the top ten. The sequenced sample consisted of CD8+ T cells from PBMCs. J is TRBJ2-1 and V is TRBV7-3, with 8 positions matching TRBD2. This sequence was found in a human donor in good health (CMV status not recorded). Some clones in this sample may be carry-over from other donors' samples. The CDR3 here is CASSLASGGSSYNEQFF. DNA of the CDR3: TGTGCCAGCAGCTTAGCCAGCGGGGGAAGCTCCTACAATGAGCAGTTCTTC.